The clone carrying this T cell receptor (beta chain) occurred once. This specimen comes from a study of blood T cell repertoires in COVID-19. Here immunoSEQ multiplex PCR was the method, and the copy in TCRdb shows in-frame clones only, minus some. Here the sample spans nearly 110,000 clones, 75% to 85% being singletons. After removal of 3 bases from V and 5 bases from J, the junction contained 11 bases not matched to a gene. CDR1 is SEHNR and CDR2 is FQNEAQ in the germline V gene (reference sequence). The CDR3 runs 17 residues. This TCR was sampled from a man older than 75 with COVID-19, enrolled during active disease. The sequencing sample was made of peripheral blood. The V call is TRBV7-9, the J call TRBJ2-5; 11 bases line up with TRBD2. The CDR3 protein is CASSFTSGSHGGETQYF. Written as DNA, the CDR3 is TGTGCCAGCAGCTTCACTAGCGGGAGCCACGGGGGGGAGACCCAGTACTTC.